The 19 T cell receptor beta chains given below trace back to one sample, sequenced in a study of T cells in Graves' hyperthyroidism and ophthalmopathy. Amplification of TCR beta CDR3 regions used RNA as the template. Initially, a first-round RT-PCR of the TCR CDR3 employed the HTBI primer set. One entry per CDR3 protein results from TCRdb running MiXCR on the multiplex PCR reads. The sample records 300,000 to 450,000 distinct CDR3 sequences, about 14% being singletons. Sequencing used blood. The receptors stem from a woman in her 30s with Graves' ophthalmopathy.

The chain uses TRBV11-3 and TRBJ2-3; 16 bases map to TRBD2. This CDR3 spans 17 amino acids. Germline loops: CDR1 SGHNT, CDR2 YENEEA. With V trimmed by 4 bases and J by 10 bases, 11 bases remained unmatched. The CDR3 loop is CASSYQSGTSGGEAQYF. CDR3 coding DNA: TGTGCCAGCAGCTATCAATCCGGGACTAGCGGGGGGGAAGCGCAGTATTTT.

The rearrangement joins TRBV20-1 to TRBJ2-1; TRBD2 matches 13 bases. Looked up from germline, CDR1 is DFQATT and CDR2 is SNEGSKA (reference sequence). V was clipped by 4 bases and J by 7 bases; unmatched bases: 7. CDR3 length: 15 residues. The CDR3 region is CSATTGLAGRNEQFF. In DNA form, the CDR3 reads TGCAGTGCTACGACGGGACTAGCGGGGCGGAATGAGCAGTTCTTC.

On this clonotype: This sequence may be a read error, since a much larger clone differs from it by one base. The rearrangement joins TRBV12-3 or TRBV12-4 to TRBJ2-3; 10 bases line up with TRBD1. Trimming took 4 bases from V and 4 from J; bases not matched to a gene: 8. There are 16 residues in the CDR3. CDR3 loop: CASSSPEGQGPDTQYF. Here the CDR3 DNA reads TGTGCCAGCAGTTCCCCCGAGGGACAGGGGCCAGATACGCAGTATTTT.

This clonotype ranks as medium-sized. The chain joins TRBV6-6 to TRBJ2-7, with D possibly being TRBD1 (5 bases). The CDR3 is 15 amino acids. V was pared by 0 bases and J by 2 bases, with 11 bases between. CDR1 and CDR2 (germline): MNHNY, SVGAGI (reference sequence). The chain's CDR3 is CASSYSQDGAYEQYF. CDR3 coding DNA: TGTGCCAGCAGTTACTCACAGGACGGAGCCTACGAGCAGTACTTC.

Ten or more counts support this clonotype. The J gene is TRBJ1-1, the V gene TRBV6-6; TRBD1 matches at 9 bases. Per the germline V gene, CDR1 is MNHNY and CDR2 is SVGAGI (reference sequence). V shed 2 bases, J shed 0 bases, and the junction held 4 bases outside the gene matches. This CDR3 contains 16 residues. In DNA, the CDR3 is TGTGCCAGCAGTTACACCTGGACAGGGGTGAACACTGAAGCTTTCTTT. It translates to CASSYTWTGVNTEAFF.

The table lists this clonotype with many counts. The J gene is TRBJ1-4, the V gene TRBV2; D gene unclear. The germline gives CDR1 SNHLY, CDR2 FYNNEI. The CDR3 totals 13 residues. V was shortened by 2 bases and J by 8 bases, with 9 bases between the two germline ends. CDR3 in DNA: TGTGCCAGCAGTGAATTGGGATACGAAAAACTGTTTTTT. Residues: CASSELGYEKLFF.

The chain has TRBV6-5 and TRBJ1-1; TRBD1 is a possible D gene (6 bases). The germline V gene encodes CDR1 MNHEY and CDR2 SVGAGI. This CDR3 has 15 residues. Deletions cut 0 bases from V and 1 base from J, with 9 bases between. CDR3 in amino acids: CASSYSGGENTEAFF. The CDR3 nucleotides read TGTGCCAGCAGTTACTCGGGGGGCGAGAACACTGAAGCTTTCTTT.

Comments on this clonotype: This may arise from a read error, as a much more abundant clone is one base away. The chain uses TRBV10-2 and TRBJ1-5, with no clear D. V lost 1 base and J 2 bases, leaving 6 bases between the germline ends. Germline V gene data show CDR1 as WSHSY and CDR2 as SAAADI. The CDR3 contains 14 residues. CDR3 in amino acids: CASSEWDGNQPQHF. The CDR3 DNA is TGCGCCAGCAGTGAGTGGGATGGCAATCAGCCCCAGCATTTT.

This clonotype has ten or more counts. The genes are TRBV28 and TRBJ2-3; D possibly corresponds to TRBD2 (7 bases). Trimming took 8 bases from V and 5 from J, leaving 11 bases between them. Germline assignment: CDR1 MDHEN and CDR2 SYDVKM. The CDR3 is 12 residues long. The chain's CDR3 is CASGGAIDTQYF. CDR3 sequence (DNA): TGTGCCAGCGGGGGGGCGATAGATACGCAGTATTTT.

The sample holds many counts of this clonotype. The CDR3 here is CSAKGQEIYNEQFF. The DNA for the CDR3 is TGCAGTGCTAAGGGACAGGAGATATACAATGAGCAGTTCTTC. The chain recombines TRBV20-1 with TRBJ2-1; 8 bases map to TRBD1. Germline V gene sequence: CDR1 DFQATT, CDR2 SNEGSKA (reference sequence). With 4 bases clipped from V and 4 bases from J, the junction kept 6 bases outside the gene matches. This CDR3 comprises 14 residues.

This clonotype was seen many times. The V call is TRBV30, the J call TRBJ2-3, with 7 bases identical to TRBD1. V was pared by 2 bases and J by 0 bases, with 11 bases of the junction left unmatched. Germline CDR1 and CDR2: GTSNPN and SVGIG (reference sequence). This CDR3 region has 17 residues. CDR3 sequence reads: CAWSNRQGISSTDTQYF. The CDR3 region has the DNA TGTGCCTGGAGTAACCGACAGGGTATATCAAGCACAGATACGCAGTATTTT.

The gene calls are TRBV10-2 and TRBJ1-6; D is uncertain. Germline-derived CDR1 and CDR2 are WSHSY and SAAADI. The CDR3 covers 13 residues. Trimming removed 10 bases from V and 8 bases from J, with 15 bases in between. This CDR3 is CATRRQEDSPLHF. CDR3 DNA sequence: TGCGCCACCCGACGCCAGGAGGATTCACCCCTCCACTTT.

This sequence joins TRBV6-9 and TRBJ2-1; D tentatively fits TRBD1 or TRBD2 (6 bases each). The germline gives CDR1 MNHGY, CDR2 SVAAGI. Trimming left V 8 bases short and J 7 bases short, with 15 bases between. The CDR3 loop spans 13 amino acids. The CDR3 reads CASGWIGGNEQFF. CDR3 nucleotide sequence: TGTGCCAGCGGTTGGATAGGGGGGAATGAGCAGTTCTTC.

At least ten counts were recorded for this clonotype. The genes are TRBV15 and TRBJ1-5; D unresolved. Germline V gene sequence: CDR1 LNHNV, CDR2 YYDKDF (reference sequence). The CDR3 length is 16 residues. V lost 5 bases and J 6 bases, leaving 20 bases between the germline ends. The chain's CDR3 is CATSPDRGWVGQPQHF. CDR3 DNA: TGTGCCACCAGCCCAGATCGGGGTTGGGTTGGTCAGCCCCAGCATTTT.

As to this clonotype: A much more abundant neighbour one base away suggests this may be a read error. The chain recombines TRBV20-1 with TRBJ2-2; the match to TRBD2 covers 14 bases. Germline V gives CDR1 DFQATT, CDR2 SNEGSKA (reference sequence). The CDR3 extends over 17 amino acids. CDR3 nucleotides: TGCAGTGCTAGAATAACCGGGACTAGCGGGGGTGCCGGGGAGCTGGTTTTT. This encodes CSARITGTSGGAGELVF.

This clonotype was recorded many times. The chain couples TRBV20-1 to TRBJ1-5; D call uncertain. The CDR3 has 13 residues. Germline V CDR1 and CDR2: DFQATT, SNEGSKA (reference sequence). V lost 3 bases and J lost 4, with 10 bases in between. CDR3 residues: CSASIAPNQPQHF. CDR3 bases: TGCAGTGCTAGTATCGCCCCTAATCAGCCCCAGCATTTT.

This clonotype was seen a few times. The chain carries TRBV6-4 and TRBJ2-3; a possible D gene is TRBD2 (6 bases). V dropped 3 bases and J dropped 4 bases, with 11 bases sitting between them. The CDR3 totals 14 residues. CDR1 MRHNA and CDR2 SNTAGT come from the germline V gene. CDR3 bases: TGTGCCAGCAGTGAGGAGGGTGGCGCAGATACGCAGTATTTT. Protein sequence: CASSEEGGADTQYF.

The rearrangement links TRBV10-2 to TRBJ1-2; 7 bases are a match to TRBD1. Germline V gene lookup returns CDR1 WSHSY and CDR2 SAAADI. Unmatched junction bases numbered 11, after V lost 3 bases and J lost 4 bases. This CDR3 contains 16 residues. In DNA, the CDR3 is TGCGCCAGCAGTGACCTCGCAGCAGGGGGATTCTATGGCTACACCTTC. Translation: CASSDLAAGGFYGYTF.

This clonotype was observed many times. The genes are TRBV11-3 and TRBJ2-7; no clear D gene. Germline values: CDR1 SGHNT, CDR2 YENEEA. V shed 5 bases and J shed 10 bases, with 18 bases lying between them. The CDR3 covers 13 residues. The CDR3 loop reads CASSAARSTVQYF. The CDR3 nucleotides are TGTGCCAGCAGCGCCGCGAGGTCAACAGTTCAGTACTTC.